Below, 17 T cell receptor beta chains from the same sample are listed, as sequenced in a study of beta chain features in type 1 diabetes. Expressed TCRB transcripts were sequenced after all isolated RNA was converted to cDNA. Produced via immunoSEQ multiplex PCR; TCRdb's table is partial and in-frame only. The table records 330,000 or so clones, less than 15% of them present only once. The sequenced sample was central memory CD4+ T cells from blood. The receptors stem from a man younger than 45 in good health.

The rearrangement links TRBV30 to TRBJ2-5; 8 bases map to TRBD2. V was pared by 1 base and J by 2 bases, with 9 bases of the junction left unmatched. Germline CDR1 and CDR2: GTSNPN and SVGIG (reference sequence). This CDR3 comprises 16 residues. The CDR3 DNA follows: TGTGCCTGGAGTGAGCCTAGCGGGCTACCTCAAGAGACCCAGTACTTC. The encoded protein is CAWSEPSGLPQETQYF. Full variable domain (outside the CDR3, taken from reference TRBV30 and TRBJ2-5): SQTIHQWPATLVQPVGSPLSLECTVEGTSNPNLYWYRQAAGRGLQLLFYSVGIGQISSEVPQNLSASRPQDRQFILSSKKLLLSDSGFYLCAWSEPSGLPQETQYFGPGTRLLVL.

This clone was detected many times. The V and J genes are TRBV10-3 and TRBJ2-1; 8 bases line up with TRBD1. Germline values: CDR1 ENHRY, CDR2 SYGVKD. The CDR3 covers 11 residues. CDR3 loop: CATGENLEQFF. The CDR3, as DNA: TGTGCGACAGGGGAGAATCTTGAGCAGTTCTTC.

The V gene is TRBV6-1, the J gene TRBJ1-5, with D possibly being TRBD1 (5 bases). V shed 4 bases and J shed 2 bases, with 12 bases lying between them. The CDR3 is 15 residues long. The germline gives CDR1 MNHNS, CDR2 SASEGT. The CDR3 sequence: CASSAWGEGNQPQHF. CDR3 nucleotide sequence: TGTGCCAGCAGTGCGTGGGGGGAAGGCAATCAGCCCCAGCATTTT.

The V call is TRBV4-3, the J call TRBJ1-4; the match to TRBD1 covers 10 bases. Germline CDR1 reads LGHNA; CDR2 reads YSLEER. This CDR3 has 16 amino acids. Trimming cost V 3 bases and J 7 bases; bases outside gene matches: 8. In DNA form, the CDR3 reads TGCGCCAGCAGCCACGTACCGGGACAGGGGTCTGAAAAACTGTTTTTT. The encoded protein is CASSHVPGQGSEKLFF.

V and J are TRBV19 and TRBJ2-3; D tentatively fits TRBD1 or TRBD2 (6 bases each). Trimming stripped 5 bases from V and 3 bases from J, with 12 bases between. This CDR3 is built from 14 residues. Germline V gene lookup returns CDR1 LNHDA and CDR2 SQIVND (reference sequence). This chain's CDR3 is CASSPGAWTDTQYF. The CDR3 nucleotides are TGTGCCAGTAGTCCGGGGGCTTGGACAGATACGCAGTATTTT.

This clone has just a few counts. The chain recombines TRBV25-1 with TRBJ1-3; no firm D call. CDR3 length: 16 residues. V was clipped by 4 bases and J by 1 base, with 14 bases between them. Germline V gene lookup returns CDR1 MGHDK and CDR2 SYGVNS. The CDR3 region has the DNA TGTGCCAGCAGTGGGGGAGCCCTCCGGTCTGGAAACACCATATATTTT. Amino acid sequence: CASSGGALRSGNTIYF.

V is TRBV11-3 and J is TRBJ1-2; D possibly corresponds to TRBD1 (5 bases). This CDR3 region has 13 residues. In germline, CDR1 is SGHNT, CDR2 YENEEA. Trimming took off 1 base at V and 6 bases at J, with 9 bases between the two ends. The CDR3 protein is CASSLGQRDGYTF. The DNA for the CDR3 is TGTGCCAGCAGCTTAGGACAGAGAGATGGCTACACCTTC.

The chain couples TRBV11-3 to TRBJ1-1; unclear D gene. Per germline, CDR1 SGHNT and CDR2 YENEEA. The CDR3 runs 15 residues. V lost 1 base and J 1 base, leaving 10 bases between the germline ends. CDR3 coding DNA: TGTGCCAGCAGCTTAGGGACGGATAAGAACACTGAAGCTTTCTTT. Its protein product is CASSLGTDKNTEAFF.

This clone was detected only a few times. The chain employs TRBV7-2 and TRBJ2-2, with D hard to call. This CDR3 is 17 amino acids long. From germline, CDR1 is SGHTA and CDR2 FQGNSA. V lost 2 bases and J 0 bases, leaving 13 bases between the germline ends. For the CDR3, the DNA is TGTGCCAGCAGCTTAAGTATAGAGGTCGCGAACACCGGGGAGCTGTTTTTT. Translation gives CASSLSIEVANTGELFF.

This clone has more than one count but fewer than ten. This chain connects TRBV19 to TRBJ1-5; unclear D gene. The V end was cut by 5 bases, the J end by 2 bases, with 4 bases between. The CDR3 length is 12 residues. The germline V gene encodes CDR1 LNHDA and CDR2 SQIVND (reference sequence). CDR3 amino acids: CASSFRNQPQHF. The CDR3 coding sequence is TGTGCCAGTAGTTTCCGCAATCAGCCCCAGCATTTT.

The chain is built from TRBV5-6 and TRBJ2-1; no firm D call. Trimming cost V 4 bases and J 5 bases, with 10 bases left between them. The CDR3 totals 13 residues. Germline V gene sequence: CDR1 SGHDT, CDR2 YYEEEE. CDR3 residues: CASSPWTDNEQFF. The DNA for the CDR3 is TGTGCCAGCAGCCCCTGGACGGACAATGAGCAGTTCTTC.

The J gene is TRBJ2-1, the V gene TRBV4-1, with 7 bases matching TRBD2. Germline V gene sequence: CDR1 MGHRA, CDR2 YSYEKL. The length of the CDR3 is 16 residues. Unmatched junction bases numbered 11, after V lost 0 bases and J lost 9 bases. The CDR3 nucleotides are TGCGCCAGCAGCCAAGACCACCTAGCGGTCGGACGTGAGCAGTTCTTC. Translating gives CASSQDHLAVGREQFF.

This clone has more than one count but fewer than ten. The J gene is TRBJ1-2, the V gene TRBV19; D may be TRBD1 (5 bases). Germline CDR1 LNHDA, CDR2 SQIVND (reference sequence). The CDR3 length is 12 residues. The germline V and J ends were trimmed by 11 bases and 7 bases, with 17 bases remaining between them. This chain's CDR3 is CASEGVRVGYTF. In DNA form, the CDR3 reads TGTGCCTCAGAAGGGGTACGCGTTGGCTACACCTTC. Based on the CDR3 plus reference TRBV19 and TRBJ1-2, the full variable domain is DGGITQSPKYLFRKEGQNVTLSCEQNLNHDAMYWYRQDPGQGLRLIYYSQIVNDFQKGDIAEGYSVSREKKESFPLTVTSAQKNPTAFYLCASEGVRVGYTFGSGTRLTVV.

The gene calls are TRBV9 and TRBJ2-4, with a possible D match to TRBD2 (7 bases). Trimming removed 5 bases at V and 7 bases at J, with 13 bases between. Germline CDR1 and CDR2: SGDLS and YYNGEE. The CDR3 consists of 13 residues. The CDR3 spells CASSAGEGNIQYF. The CDR3 region has the DNA TGTGCCAGCAGTGCAGGGGAGGGGAACATTCAGTACTTC.

This chain connects TRBV15 to TRBJ2-6; D gene ambiguous. The germline CDR1 and CDR2 sequences are LNHNV and YYDKDF (reference sequence). Trimming pared 4 bases from V and 1 base from J, leaving 8 bases between. The CDR3 has 15 residues. CDR3 sequence: CATSTRSSGANVLTF. The CDR3 DNA follows: TGTGCCACCAGCACCAGGTCGTCTGGGGCCAACGTCCTGACTTTC.

This clone appeared a few times. The chain has TRBV7-2 and TRBJ1-1, with D possibly TRBD1 on 5 matching bases. V was clipped by 7 bases and J by 4 bases, with 13 bases between them. The V gene's germline CDR1 is SGHTA and CDR2 FQGNSA. The CDR3 runs to 13 residues. The CDR3: CASILERGTEAFF. The CDR3 region has the DNA TGTGCCAGCATCCTAGAGAGGGGCACTGAAGCTTTCTTT.

This clone has more than one count but fewer than ten. The genes are TRBV30 and TRBJ2-1; D gene unclear. This CDR3 has 11 residues. Per germline, CDR1 GTSNPN and CDR2 SVGIG (reference sequence). V shed 2 bases and J shed 10 bases, with 9 bases lying between them. In nucleotides, the CDR3 is TGTGCCTGGAGTCAGACCCGAGAGCAGTTCTTC. Its protein product is CAWSQTREQFF.